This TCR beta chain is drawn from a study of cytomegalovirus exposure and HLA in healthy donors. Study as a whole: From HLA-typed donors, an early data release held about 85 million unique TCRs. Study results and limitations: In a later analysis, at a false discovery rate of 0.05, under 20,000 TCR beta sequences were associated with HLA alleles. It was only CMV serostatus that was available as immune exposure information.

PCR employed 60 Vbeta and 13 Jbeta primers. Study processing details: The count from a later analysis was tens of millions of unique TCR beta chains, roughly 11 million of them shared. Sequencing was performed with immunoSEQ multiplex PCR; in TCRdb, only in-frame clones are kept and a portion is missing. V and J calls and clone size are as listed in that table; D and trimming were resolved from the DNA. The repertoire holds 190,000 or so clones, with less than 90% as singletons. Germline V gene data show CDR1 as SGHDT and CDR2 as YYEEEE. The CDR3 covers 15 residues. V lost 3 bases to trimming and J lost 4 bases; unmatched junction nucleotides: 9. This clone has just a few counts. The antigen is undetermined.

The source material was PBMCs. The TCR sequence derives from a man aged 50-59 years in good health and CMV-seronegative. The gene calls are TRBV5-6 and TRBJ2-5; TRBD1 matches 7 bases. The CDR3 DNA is TGTGCCAGCAGCTCGGGACAGACCTTAGGAGAGACCCAGTACTTC. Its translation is CASSSGQTLGETQYF.